The subject of this entry is one T cell receptor beta chain. J was trimmed by 5 bases and V by 7 bases; bases with no gene match: 9. The CDR3 is 15 residues long. CDR1 is LNHNV and CDR2 is YYDKDF in the germline V gene (reference sequence). The table came from immunoSEQ multiplex PCR; TCRdb's copy has only in-frame clones and leaves some out. The table shows 9,500 to 15,000 clones, with about 88% occurring only once. The data stem from a study of chemoradiotherapy in HPV16-positive cancers. This TCR was recovered from a human donor with HPV-associated anogenital cancer. Sequencing used blood, obtained from a patient who underwent chemoradiotherapy. The chain couples TRBV15 to TRBJ2-7; 12 bases are shared with TRBD1. The CDR3 nucleotides read TGTGCCACCAACCGTGACGGGACAGGGGGCAACGAGCAGTACTTC. This translates into CATNRDGTGGNEQYF.